Included here is one T cell receptor beta chain sequence, with context. This clonotype was seen only a few times. Its antigen is still unknown. No quality values exist for individual bases; no much larger clone is one base distant. The library was produced with multiplex PCR. The reads were generated on an Illumina HiSeq 4000. CDR3 regions were amplified by Arm-PCR with iRepertoire HTBI primers to construct TCR beta libraries. PCR products were gel purified before sequencing. Turning to the authors' computational methods: Gene usage analysis of CDR3 amino acid clonotypes relied on the 55 to 80 TRBV and 14 TRBJ segments identified across samples. COPE and FqMerger were used to merge the filtered high-quality paired reads into contigs. Contigs were aligned with BLAST to IMGT TRBV, TRBD and TRBJ reference genes, and CDR3 was defined per IMGT. Clonotypes above 0.1% frequency were classified as highly expanded clones. Shannon entropy served as the measure of repertoire diversity, while the Gini coefficient captured V-J evenness. Clonotypes shared by more than one individual were considered public. In TCRdb, the public reads were trimmed at Q25 with fastp and aligned with MiXCR, with productive beta chains retained. Rows are combined by CDR3 protein, so each entry shows the most common genes and DNA. TCRdb, not the original authors, processed these V and J calls. For this sample there are 420,000 or so distinct CDR3 sequences; around 15% appear just once. The top ten clones comprise about 23% of the sample.

The data were taken from a study of regulatory T cells in long-lasting Graves disease (dated by TCRdb to about 2021). About the study as a whole: Patients with newly diagnosed Graves' disease had been on antithyroid drugs for under 3 months. Persistent Graves' disease patients were compared with newly diagnosed Graves' disease patients by peripheral blood TCR sequencing and RNA sequencing. The study was registered as a clinical trial and conducted in China. TCR sequencing covered roughly 13 persistent and roughly 20 newly diagnosed Graves' disease patients, approximately 33 samples in total. General findings and caveats noted by the study authors: Only the TCR beta chain was sequenced and analyzed. The authors noted that the small sample size was a limitation that may lower accuracy. TRBV28, TRBJ1-2 and TRBJ2-5 were preferentially used in persistent disease, while TRBV20-1 and TRBJ2-1 were favored in newly diagnosed disease. Compared with newly diagnosed patients, persistent Graves' disease patients had lower TCR Shannon entropy and fewer highly expanded clones, which suggests clonal expansion. Peripheral blood alone was examined, since thyroid tissue, which constituted the primary lesion, could not be accessed. Persistent patients shared more public clonotypes among themselves (fewer than 3,000) than newly diagnosed patients did (about 1,000).

The sample's time point label is to be understood as: newly diagnosed GD, antithyroid drugs for less than 3 months. RNA was extracted from PBMCs in TRIzol for both TCR sequencing and RNA sequencing. The diagnosis of Graves' disease was made according to American Thyroid Association guidelines. Recruitment of patients was carried out at an endocrinology department in Xi'an, China. From each patient, about 9.7 milliliters of peripheral blood was collected into an EDTA anticoagulant tube. Ficoll Paque Plus density gradient separation was used to isolate PBMCs, and no further T cell sorting was performed. An Agilent 2100 Bioanalyzer and agarose gel were used to check RNA quality, and a NanoDrop 2000 was used to measure RNA concentration. The germline V gene encodes CDR1 SGHRS and CDR2 YFSETQ. Counted from cysteine to phenylalanine, this CDR3 has 15 amino acids. This entry keeps only the CDR3 DNA: 45 bases, framed from base 1. V is cut back by 4 bases and J by 5 bases, with 8 bases in the junction unmatched.

These records were also assigned to another study, of T cells in Graves' hyperthyroidism and ophthalmopathy. As the second publication notes: Stable Graves' hyperthyroidism was defined as no progression to ophthalmopathy during 18 months of follow-up. Hyperthyroidism patients were newly diagnosed, had a disease duration of under 2 months, and were aged 18 to 65 years. Any patient with an uncontrolled infection, another autoimmune disease, pregnancy or lactation was excluded. Diagnoses relied on clinical symptoms, serum thyroxine and TRAb, thyroid ultrasound and orbital computed tomography. The TCR CDR3 was subjected to a first round of RT-PCR using the HTBI primer set and the Qiagen OneStep RT-PCR kit. Most expanded thyroid clonotypes (frequency above 0.001) were also detected in blood, a finding suggesting that blood repertoires may reflect thyroid immune responses. Ophthalmopathy was separated from stable hyperthyroidism by a 13 V-J signature model, with over 85% sensitivity and 81% to 83% specificity obtained in cross-validation and 80%/75% obtained in testing. During validation, the model predicted progression to ophthalmopathy a median of about 5.9 months ahead of onset, with around 65% sensitivity and roughly 75% specificity. To identify distinguishing TCR V-J signatures, a discovery cohort of 90 to 100 patients was used, comprising 43 with Graves' ophthalmopathy and some 60 with stable Graves' hyperthyroidism. Prospective prediction of ophthalmopathy was tested in an independent validation cohort consisting of roughly 20 hyperthyroidism patients and approximately 16 patients who later progressed to ophthalmopathy. For training and testing, the 100 or so patients in the discovery cohort were randomly divided in a 7:3 ratio. Thyroid tissue and blood T-cell repertoires from six Graves' hyperthyroidism patients were also compared in the study. Once sampling was done, hyperthyroidism patients were given methimazole at a starting dose of 30 mg daily, whereas ophthalmopathy patients were given high-dose intravenous methylprednisolone. A second multiplex PCR round built the libraries, followed by size selection and purification. Sequencing of the libraries was done on an Illumina HiSeq2000 using paired-end 100 bp reads. SOAPnuke was used to process the raw data, throwing out any read that contained adapters or uncalled bases, had a mean Phred below 15, or lacked an exact constant-primer or identifier match. High-quality paired reads were merged using COPE v1.2.5, and each unique nucleotide sequence was defined as a clonotype. Clonotypes were aligned to IMGT TRBV, TRBD and TRBJ reference segments using MiTCR v1.1. Only V-J combinations with frequency above 0.0001, covering 99.2% of repertoires, were analysed. The TCS score was defined as F50 (clonal expansion) divided by E x V (chaos), with BLOSUM62-based TCRdist calculated between CDR3 peptides within each V-J. Welch's t-statistics and random forest reduced 450 to 600 V-J features to roughly 13, which were used in a naive Bayes classifier (R e1071). No statistical method was used to set the sample size in advance, and investigators knew the group allocation. The paper describes TCR Vbeta CDR3 sequencing of around 140 peripheral blood samples, made up of approximately 40 ophthalmopathy patients, roughly 75 hyperthyroidism patients and 17 progressor patients.

The TCR comes from a woman younger than 35 with Graves disease. Donor details come from another sample of the same person, matched by shared clones. This chain is built from TRBV5-1 and TRBJ2-3; 9 central bases correspond to TRBD1. This specimen consisted of peripheral blood mononuclear cells (PBMCs), obtained at new diagnosis, from a patient treated with antithyroid drugs. The DNA is TGCGCCAGCAGCAGACGACAGGGGGTTAAAGATACGCAGTATTTT. It encodes CASSRRQGVKDTQYF.